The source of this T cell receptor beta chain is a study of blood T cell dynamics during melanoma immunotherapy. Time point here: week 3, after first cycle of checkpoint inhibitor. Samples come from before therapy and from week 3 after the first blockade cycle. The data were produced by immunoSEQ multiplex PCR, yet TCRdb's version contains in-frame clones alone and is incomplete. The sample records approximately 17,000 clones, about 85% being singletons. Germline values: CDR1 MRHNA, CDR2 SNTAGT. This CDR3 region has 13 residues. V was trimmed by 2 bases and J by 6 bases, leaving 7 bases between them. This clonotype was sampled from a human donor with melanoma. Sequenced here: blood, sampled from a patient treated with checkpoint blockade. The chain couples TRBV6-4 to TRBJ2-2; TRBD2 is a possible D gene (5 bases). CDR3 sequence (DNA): TGTGCCAGCAGTGACGGTAGCGCCGGGGAGCTGTTTTTT. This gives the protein CASSDGSAGELFF.